Each of the 29 T cell receptor beta chains below was sequenced from the same sample in a study of T cells in Graves' hyperthyroidism and ophthalmopathy. The CDR3 regions of TCR beta were amplified from RNA transcripts. The HTBI primer set was used in a first-round RT-PCR of the TCR CDR3. Each CDR3 protein gets one entry after TCRdb re-called the multiplex PCR reads with MiXCR. The table lists approximately 320,000 distinct CDR3 sequences, over 15% of them singletons. The sample consisted of blood. The receptors here all came from a man aged 25 to 40 with Graves' hyperthyroidism.

This clonotype was counted at least ten times. An end of the junction differs from the germline gene, which may be a read error. V is TRBV2 and J is TRBJ2-3; the match to TRBD2 covers 7 bases. Germline values: CDR1 SNHLY, CDR2 FYNNEI. The CDR3 contains 16 residues. CDR3 sequence: CASRGGRARSTDTQYF. The DNA of the CDR3 is TGTGCCAGCAGAGGAGGGAGGGCCCGGAGCACAGATACGCAATATTTT.

The V gene is TRBV12-3 or TRBV12-4, the J gene TRBJ1-5; the D gene is possibly TRBD1 (6 bases). The CDR3 consists of 15 residues. With 3 bases removed from V and 4 bases from J, the gap between germline ends came to 13 bases. CDR3 region: CASSFNRAGNQPQHF. The CDR3 DNA follows: TGTGCCAGCAGTTTCAACAGGGCGGGAAATCAGCCCCAGCATTTT.

The chain carries TRBV27 and TRBJ2-1; D may be TRBD2 (6 bases). V was cut by 3 bases and J by 7 bases, with 16 bases left in between. The CDR3 consists of 15 residues. Germline-derived CDR1 and CDR2 are MNHEY and SMNVEV (reference sequence). The CDR3, as DNA: TGTGCCAGCAGTTTCAACGGGAGTCCCGGGAATGAGCAGTTCTTC. Protein sequence: CASSFNGSPGNEQFF.

This clonotype appeared many times. V and J are TRBV5-1 and TRBJ2-1, with unresolved D. Trimming took 1 base from V and 2 from J, leaving 7 bases between them. CDR3 length: 14 amino acids. The germline V gene encodes CDR1 SGHRS and CDR2 YFSETQ. CDR3: CASSLQLAYNEQFF. The CDR3 nucleotides read TGCGCCAGCAGCTTGCAACTCGCCTACAATGAGCAGTTCTTC.

This clonotype was recorded at least ten times. The chain has TRBV5-8 and TRBJ2-2; D is possibly TRBD1 (5 bases). The CDR3 extends over 18 amino acids. CDR1 and CDR2 from the germline V gene are SGHTS and YDEGEE. Trimming took 6 bases from V and 0 from J, leaving 21 bases between them. CDR3 protein: CASTSYSRVSANTGELFF. CDR3 DNA sequence: TGTGCCAGCACCTCCTATAGCAGGGTCAGCGCGAACACCGGGGAGCTGTTTTTT. Filled out from reference TRBV5-8 and TRBJ2-2, the complete variable domain reads EAGVTQSPTHLIKTRGQQATLRCSPISGHTSVYWYQQALGLGLQFLLWYDEGEERNRGNFPPRFSGRQFPNYSSELNVNALELEDSALYLCASTSYSRVSANTGELFFGEGSRLTVL.

This rearrangement joins TRBV4-2 to TRBJ2-1, with D perhaps TRBD2 (5 bases). CDR1 and CDR2 from the germline V gene are LGHNA and YNFKEQ. The CDR3 sequence is 15 residues long. The V end was cut by 0 bases, the J end by 5 bases, with 11 bases between. The CDR3 here is CASSQDFVANNEQFF. DNA of the CDR3: TGTGCCAGCAGCCAAGATTTCGTAGCGAACAATGAGCAGTTCTTC.

This clonotype was recorded a few times. This chain connects TRBV5-8 to TRBJ1-4; 8 bases match TRBD1. This CDR3 is 14 amino acids long. Unmatched junction bases numbered 6, after V lost 4 bases and J lost 7 bases. Germline loops: CDR1 SGHTS, CDR2 YDEGEE. CDR3 sequence (DNA): TGTGCCAGCAGCCTGGACAGGGTATTTGAAAAACTGTTTTTT. It is translated as CASSLDRVFEKLFF.

The CDR3 DNA sequence: TGTGCCAGCAGTTTAGCCCTCTCCTACAATGAGCAGTTCTTC. Its protein is CASSLALSYNEQFF. This chain joins TRBV27 and TRBJ2-1, with D uncertain. CDR1 MNHEY and CDR2 SMNVEV come from the germline V gene (reference sequence). CDR3 length: 14 residues. Trimming left V 2 bases short and J 0 bases short, with 5 bases between.

This clonotype showed up just a few times. V and J are TRBV12-3 or TRBV12-4 and TRBJ2-2; 8 bases align to TRBD1. V lost 3 bases to trimming and J lost 0 bases; unmatched junction nucleotides: 3. This CDR3 is built from 16 residues. DNA of the CDR3: TGTGCCAGCAGTTTGGACAGGGTTACGAACACCGGGGAGCTGTTTTTT. This gives the protein CASSLDRVTNTGELFF.

The rearrangement joins TRBV4-1 to TRBJ2-3, with a possible D match to TRBD2 (6 bases). CDR3 length: 13 amino acids. The ends were cut back, 2 bases at V and 5 bases at J, with 8 bases in the middle. Germline CDR1 and CDR2: MGHRA and YSYEKL. The CDR3 here is CASSQPGVDTQYF. In DNA, the CDR3 is TGCGCCAGCAGCCAACCGGGAGTAGATACGCAGTATTTT.

The chain combines TRBV6-1 with TRBJ1-1; D is uncertain. The germline V gene encodes CDR1 MNHNS and CDR2 SASEGT. The length of the CDR3 is 13 residues. The germline V and J ends were trimmed by 7 bases and 7 bases, with 16 bases remaining between them. CDR3 DNA sequence: TGTGCCAGCACCTCACCCCGATCAGGTGAAGCTTTCTTT. This translates into CASTSPRSGEAFF.

This clonotype was detected ten times or more. V usage is TRBV6-2 or TRBV6-3 and J usage is TRBJ2-2, with D possibly matching TRBD1 (5 bases). Per germline, CDR1 MNHEY and CDR2 SVGEGT. The V end lost 8 bases, the J end lost 0 bases, and 7 bases lay between the germline ends. The CDR3 covers 13 residues. The chain's CDR3 is CASSTANTGELFF. In DNA form, the CDR3 reads TGTGCCAGCTCGACAGCGAACACCGGGGAGCTGTTTTTT.

This clonotype occurred a few times. The rearrangement joins TRBV19 to TRBJ2-5, with D hard to call. Trimming removed 3 bases from V and 5 bases from J, with 10 bases in between. CDR1 is LNHDA, CDR2 SQIVND, per germline (reference sequence). The CDR3 covers 13 residues. The CDR3 coding sequence is TGTGCCAGTAGTATGGGGTCGTGGGAGACCCAGTACTTC. As protein: CASSMGSWETQYF.

The V call is TRBV9, the J call TRBJ2-2, with D possibly matching TRBD1 (5 bases). The CDR3 length is 16 residues. V gave up 2 bases and J gave up 3 bases, with 14 bases separating them. The germline V gene encodes CDR1 SGDLS and CDR2 YYNGEE. The CDR3 bases are TGTGCCAGCAGCGTGTCGGGCAGGGTGTACACCGGGGAGCTGTTTTTT. This sequence encodes CASSVSGRVYTGELFF.

This clonotype occurred many times. The V call is TRBV30, the J call TRBJ2-7, with TRBD2 identical over 7 bases. Germline V lookup: CDR1 GTSNPN, CDR2 SVGIG (reference sequence). V shed 1 base and J 3 bases; nucleotides not matched to a gene: 6. The CDR3 totals 14 residues. In DNA form, the CDR3 reads TGTGCCTGGAGTGGGGGGGGAAGGGGCTACGAGCAGTACTTC. Residues: CAWSGGGRGYEQYF.

This clonotype has at least ten counts. The CDR3 DNA follows: TGTGCCAGCAGTTCCCTGGGAGGGACTAGCGGCAGGTACAATGAGCAGTTCTTC. Translated, it gives CASSSLGGTSGRYNEQFF. This rearrangement joins TRBV28 to TRBJ2-1, with TRBD2 matching 11 bases. The V and J ends lost 4 bases and 4 bases, in that order; junction bases with no gene match: 12. The CDR3 is 18 residues long. Germline lookup yields CDR1 MDHEN and CDR2 SYDVKM.

This clonotype has a handful of counts. This chain uses TRBV4-1 with TRBJ1-4; D possibly corresponds to TRBD1 (6 bases). This CDR3 is 15 amino acids long. The V gene's germline CDR1 is MGHRA and CDR2 YSYEKL. V shed 4 bases and J shed 3 bases, with 12 bases lying between them. CDR3 nucleotides: TGCGCCAGCAGCCGCGGCGGACAGCCTAATGAAAAACTGTTTTTT. This encodes CASSRGGQPNEKLFF.

V gene TRBV6-1 combines with J gene TRBJ1-1; unclear D gene. Germline V CDR1 and CDR2: MNHNS, SASEGT. The CDR3 runs to 14 residues. V was shortened by 2 bases and J by 0 bases, with 7 bases between the two germline ends. The CDR3 reads CASSEIALNTEAFF. The CDR3, as DNA: TGTGCCAGCAGTGAAATAGCGCTGAACACTGAAGCTTTCTTT.

V usage is TRBV27 and J usage is TRBJ2-4; D remains ambiguous. The V gene's germline CDR1 is MNHEY and CDR2 SMNVEV (reference sequence). Trimming cost V 9 bases and J 7 bases, with 13 bases left between them. The CDR3 loop spans 12 amino acids. CDR3 sequence (DNA): TGTGCCAGTTCCGGGTCCGGTAACATTCAGTACTTC. It is translated as CASSGSGNIQYF.

Notes on this clonotype: One base away lies a much larger clone, so this may be a sequencing read error. The rearrangement uses TRBV18 and TRBJ1-1; TRBD1 might be the D (5 bases). The germline CDR1 and CDR2 sequences are KGHSH and LQKENI. This CDR3 is 15 amino acids long. The CDR3 protein is CASSPPSRANTEDFF. The CDR3, as DNA: TGTGCCAGCTCACCACCGTCCAGGGCGAACACTGAAGATTTCTTT.

The gene calls are TRBV6-6 and TRBJ1-4, with TRBD1 identical over 8 bases. V dropped 0 bases and J dropped 5; count of bases not matched to a gene: 11. This CDR3 has 18 amino acids. In germline, CDR1 is MNHNY, CDR2 SVGAGI (reference sequence). CDR3 residues: CASSYSQGASMRNEKLFF. The CDR3 DNA reads as TGTGCCAGCAGTTACTCTCAGGGGGCGTCGATGAGAAATGAAAAACTGTTTTTT.

This clonotype was seen repeatedly, ten times or more. J is TRBJ1-1 and V is TRBV3-1, with D maybe TRBD1 (6 bases). This CDR3 has 15 amino acids. Per the germline V gene, CDR1 is LGHDT and CDR2 is YNNKEL (reference sequence). V was shortened by 4 bases and J by 7 bases, with 19 bases between the two germline ends. This chain's CDR3 is CASSRDGGRLGEAFF. In DNA, the CDR3 is TGTGCCAGCAGCCGGGACGGGGGCCGTTTAGGTGAAGCTTTCTTT.

As regards this clonotype: One junction end disagrees with the germline gene, perhaps due to a read error. J is TRBJ2-7 and V is TRBV4-1; D unresolved. The CDR3 has 16 amino acids. Germline loops: CDR1 MGHRA, CDR2 YSYEKL. CDR3 bases: TGCGCCAACAGCCAACAGACTTACAGTGCCAACTACGAGCAGTACTTC. Its translation: CANSQQTYSANYEQYF.

The table lists this clonotype with many counts. The V and J genes are TRBV30 and TRBJ2-7; D could derive from TRBD1 or TRBD2 (5 bases each). This CDR3 comprises 13 residues. With 4 bases removed from V and 6 bases from J, the gap between germline ends came to 16 bases. Germline CDR1 reads GTSNPN; CDR2 reads SVGIG (reference sequence). The chain's CDR3 is CAWTPGTSSEQYF. In nucleotides, the CDR3 is TGTGCCTGGACGCCCGGGACCTCCAGCGAGCAGTACTTC.

The chain joins TRBV20-1 to TRBJ1-2; weak D call: TRBD1 (6 bases). CDR3 length: 13 amino acids. Germline values: CDR1 DFQATT, CDR2 SNEGSKA (reference sequence). Trimming took 6 bases from V and 2 from J, leaving 13 bases between them. The CDR3 nucleotides are TGCAGTGCCCTCGACAGGCGGAACTATGGCTACACCTTC. The encoded protein is CSALDRRNYGYTF.

This clonotype was observed a handful of times. V is TRBV29-1 and J is TRBJ2-7; D remains unclear. From germline, CDR1 is SQVTM and CDR2 ANQGSEA. V was trimmed by 4 bases and J by 2 bases, leaving 12 bases between them. CDR3 length: 13 amino acids. The CDR3 sequence is CSVVQSATYEQYF. CDR3 nucleotides: TGCAGCGTTGTCCAGTCAGCCACCTACGAGCAGTACTTC.

The chain carries TRBV19 and TRBJ1-2; D gene ambiguous. Germline lookup yields CDR1 LNHDA and CDR2 SQIVND (reference sequence). This CDR3 has 14 residues. The V gene lost 5 bases and the J gene lost 0 bases, with 10 bases spanning the gap. CDR3 DNA: TGTGCCAGTAGTTTGTCTGGGGCTAACTATGGCTACACCTTC. Its translation is CASSLSGANYGYTF.

The chain combines TRBV6-2 or TRBV6-3 with TRBJ2-7, with a possible D match to TRBD2 (6 bases). The V end lost 8 bases, the J end lost 0 bases, and 8 bases lay between the germline ends. Per germline, CDR1 MNHEY and CDR2 SVGEGT. CDR3 size: 12 residues. CDR3 nucleotide sequence: TGTGCCAGCGGGGACTCCTCCTACGAGCAGTACTTC. Its protein product is CASGDSSYEQYF.

This clonotype was detected only a few times. The V gene is TRBV6-1, the J gene TRBJ2-2; D remains unclear. Deletions cut 6 bases from V and 5 bases from J, with 10 bases between. This CDR3 is built from 13 residues. Germline V gives CDR1 MNHNS, CDR2 SASEGT. CDR3 loop: CASRLTLTGELFF. CDR3 nucleotide sequence: TGTGCCAGCAGGCTGACTCTAACCGGGGAGCTGTTTTTT.